This TCR beta chain came from a study of blood T cell repertoires in COVID-19. Assay used: immunoSEQ multiplex PCR; TCRdb lists only in-frame clones, some missing. Here the sample spans hundreds of thousands of clones, about 85% being singletons. The CDR3 runs to 16 residues. The germline V gene encodes CDR1 SGHRS and CDR2 YFSETQ. V was clipped by 0 bases and J by 2 bases; unmatched bases: 8. Sequenced sample: PBMCs or T cells enriched from blood (not recorded which). The clonotype was recovered from a woman aged 45-65 years who had recovered from COVID-19. The chain employs TRBV5-1 and TRBJ2-7; TRBD2 matches 7 bases. DNA of the CDR3: TGCGCCAGCAGCTTGGATTGGCGGGAGATCCCCTACGAGCAGTACTTC. Protein sequence: CASSLDWREIPYEQYF.